This paragraph covers one T cell receptor (beta chain) sequence. Its antigen remains unknown. This sample stems from a study of cytomegalovirus exposure and HLA in healthy donors. About the research overall: The approximately 120 validation repertoires, a later analysis reported, used the same platform as the approximately 670 repertoires from the first cohort.

Study outcomes and limitations: Cytomegalovirus status, reportedly, was diagnosed with high specificity and sensitivity by the classifier. Some TCR beta chains (roughly 160 of them) were listed as cytomegalovirus-associated.

Using immunoSEQ multiplex PCR, the repertoire was profiled, and TCRdb retains in-frame clones only, with some absent. The sample shows 170,000 or so clones, about 80% of them seen only once. The sample was PBMCs. This receptor was taken from a woman younger than 30 in good health and CMV-seropositive.

Written as DNA, the CDR3 is TGCGCCAGCAGCCAAGAACGGGGCCTAGCGGGGGGCACAGATACGCAGTATTTT. Protein product: CASSQERGLAGGTDTQYF. This sequence joins TRBV4-1 and TRBJ2-3, with TRBD2 matching 10 bases. Germline CDR1 MGHRA, CDR2 YSYEKL. V shed 0 bases, J shed 1 base, and the junction held 7 bases outside the gene matches. The CDR3 is 18 amino acids.